This TCR beta chain was found in a study of radiation and T cells in renal cell carcinoma. Study-wide points: From baseline, blood top tumor clonotypes peaked at 2 weeks post-radiation.

Trimming removed 4 bases at V and 3 bases at J, with 10 bases between. The CDR3 consists of 13 residues. Looked up from germline, CDR1 is LNHDA and CDR2 is SQIVND (reference sequence). In regard to this clone: Its antigen remains unknown.

TCRdb keeps only in-frame clones here, not all; method: immunoSEQ multiplex PCR. The table lists 150,000 or so clones, approximately 90% of them singletons. The time point is: baseline pretreatment blood. Treatment indicated: 15 Gy SBRT to primary tumor, nephrectomy 4 weeks later. The receptor was isolated from a woman in her 70s with renal cell carcinoma. The chain carries TRBV19 and TRBJ2-7; no firm D call. Here the sequenced sample was blood, taken from a patient whose treatment included radiotherapy and nephrectomy. The CDR3 sequence: CASSTQTFYEQYF. The CDR3 DNA is TGTGCCAGTAGTACCCAGACATTCTACGAGCAGTACTTC.